Each of the 16 T cell receptor beta chains below was sequenced from the same sample in a study of blood T cells in healthy people across ages. With a J-beta primer mix and a sample-barcoded 5' primer, a second PCR ran about 6 to 11 cycles. TCRdb reanalysed the 5' RACE reads using MiXCR and keeps one entry per CDR3 protein. Among 1.5 million to 2 million distinct CDR3 sequences listed, roughly 27% were seen once. Specimen: blood. Receptors originate from a woman aged 25 to 39 in good health.

This clonotype showed up just a few times. The V and J genes are TRBV29-1 and TRBJ1-1; the D is unclear. This CDR3 region has 11 residues. Between the trimmed V and J ends, which lost 6 bases and 0 bases, there was a span of 5 bases. Germline loops: CDR1 SQVTM, CDR2 ANQGSEA. CDR3 nucleotide sequence: TGCAGCGTCGTGATGAACACTGAAGCTTTCTTT. The encoded protein is CSVVMNTEAFF.

The rearrangement uses TRBV19 and TRBJ1-1; TRBD1 might be the D (6 bases). V was trimmed by 9 bases and J by 7 bases, leaving 39 bases between them. The germline V gene encodes CDR1 LNHDA and CDR2 SQIVND (reference sequence). The CDR3 is made up of 20 amino acids. This CDR3 is CASPSVPTFGGHRVIGEAFF. CDR3 DNA: TGTGCCAGCCCCTCCGTCCCTACATTTGGCGGACACAGGGTAATAGGTGAAGCTTTCTTT.

This rearrangement joins TRBV6-5 to TRBJ1-6, with D unclear. The germline V and J ends were trimmed by 4 bases and 7 bases, with 17 bases remaining between them. The CDR3 loop spans 16 amino acids. Looked up from germline, CDR1 is MNHEY and CDR2 is SVGAGI. CDR3 in DNA: TGTGCCAGCAGTTCGACTCGGACGGGCTCGAATTCACCCCTCCACTTT. Translated: CASSSTRTGSNSPLHF.

Comments on this clonotype: With a much larger clone just one base away, this may be a read error. The J gene is TRBJ2-1, the V gene TRBV4-1, with D maybe TRBD2 (5 bases). The CDR3 totals 15 residues. CDR1 and CDR2 (germline): MGHRA, YSYEKL. The DNA of the CDR3 is TGCGCCAGCAGCCATAGCGCCCTATCCTACAATGAGCAGGTCTTC. Protein sequence: CASSHSALSYNEQVF.

This clonotype was counted only a few times. V is TRBV29-1 and J is TRBJ1-1; D unresolved. Germline lookup yields CDR1 SQVTM and CDR2 ANQGSEA. The V end was cut by 6 bases, the J end by 4 bases, with 12 bases between. The CDR3 loop spans 12 amino acids. CDR3 sequence: CSVAVGVTEAFF. The CDR3 DNA reads as TGCAGCGTCGCGGTCGGGGTCACTGAAGCTTTCTTT.

The chain combines TRBV11-2 with TRBJ1-2; D not certain. The CDR3 is 13 residues long. Germline CDR1 is SGHAT and CDR2 is FQNNGV. The V and J ends lost 6 bases and 7 bases respectively, with 15 bases between them. Here the CDR3 DNA reads TGTGCCAGCAGGAAGGGAGTTGACTGTGGCTACACCTTC. Protein product: CASRKGVDCGYTF.

The table lists this clonotype with many counts. This rearrangement joins TRBV29-1 to TRBJ2-5, with 9 bases lining up with TRBD2. V dropped 7 bases and J dropped 4; count of bases not matched to a gene: 10. Looked up from germline, CDR1 is SQVTM and CDR2 is ANQGSEA. The CDR3 totals 14 residues. The CDR3 DNA sequence: TGCAGCGGTGGCGGCGGGGGGGCTCGAGAGACCCAGTACTTC. This codes for CSGGGGGARETQYF.

The rearrangement joins TRBV10-3 to TRBJ2-5, with unresolved D. The end of the DNA aligns better with TRBJ2-7, so the J call may be wrong. The length of the CDR3 is 14 residues. Germline V gene sequence: CDR1 ENHRY, CDR2 SYGVKD. CDR3: CAISEFQAGYEQYF. DNA for the CDR3: TGTGCCATCAGTGAGTTTCAGGCCGGCTACGAGCAGTACTTC.

In regard to this clonotype: A much larger clone is a single base away; this may be a read error. The chain is built from TRBV12-3 or TRBV12-4 and TRBJ1-2; no clear D gene. The CDR3 is made up of 13 amino acids. The CDR3 protein is CVSSDDSGYGYTF. Written as DNA, the CDR3 is TGTGTCAGCAGCGATGATTCAGGCTATGGCTACACCTTC.

The table lists this clonotype with many counts. The chain recombines TRBV6-5 with TRBJ2-1; D possibly matches TRBD1 or TRBD2 (5 bases each). This CDR3 has 16 amino acids. CDR1 and CDR2 from the germline V gene are MNHEY and SVGAGI. Trimming shortened V by 0 bases and J by 8 bases, and 17 bases separated the two germline ends. DNA for the CDR3: TGTGCCAGCAGTTACTCTTATTGGGGGAGCACGGATGAGCAGTTCTTC. Protein product: CASSYSYWGSTDEQFF.

V is TRBV27 and J is TRBJ1-4; D not resolved. The V gene lost 0 bases and the J gene lost 5 bases, with 10 bases spanning the gap. This CDR3 region has 15 residues. Germline V gene lookup returns CDR1 MNHEY and CDR2 SMNVEV (reference sequence). In nucleotides, the CDR3 is TGTGCCAGCAGTTTATCAGCCGGGATCAATGAAAAACTGTTTTTT. This translates into CASSLSAGINEKLFF. Supplemented by reference TRBV27 and TRBJ1-4, the full variable domain reads EAQVTQNPRYLITVTGKKLTVTCSQNMNHEYMSWYRQDPGLGLRQIYYSMNVEVTDKGDVPEGYKVSRKEKRNFPLILESPSPNQTSLYFCASSLSAGINEKLFFGSGTQLSVL.

The rearrangement uses TRBV5-1 and TRBJ2-7; possibly TRBD1 for D (6 bases). Germline CDR1 is SGHRS and CDR2 is YFSETQ. The length of the CDR3 is 15 residues. Trimming took 0 bases from V and 3 from J, leaving 13 bases between them. The CDR3 loop reads CASSLGRGVIYEQYF. The CDR3 DNA reads as TGCGCCAGCAGCTTGGGCAGGGGAGTAATCTACGAGCAGTACTTC.

In regard to this clonotype: A clone one base away is much larger, so this may be a read error. The chain is built from TRBV14 and TRBJ2-1; TRBD2 matches 7 bases. Germline V gene sequence: CDR1 SGHDN, CDR2 FVKESK. The CDR3 sequence is 17 residues long. The V segment lost 5 bases and the J segment 9 bases; nucleotides outside the gene matches: 19. DNA of the CDR3: TGTGCCAGCAGCTTCCTAGCCGCGGCGGGAGCGAGTACTGAGCAGTTCTTC. It encodes CASSFLAAAGASTEQFF.

V usage is TRBV6-5 and J usage is TRBJ1-5, with a possible D match to TRBD1 (5 bases). The CDR3 is 13 amino acids. V dropped 6 bases and J dropped 3 bases, with 9 bases sitting between them. Germline V gives CDR1 MNHEY, CDR2 SVGAGI. The CDR3 spells CASSWTINQPQHF. CDR3 nucleotides: TGTGCCAGCAGCTGGACAATCAATCAGCCCCAGCATTTT.

The genes are TRBV3-1 and TRBJ2-7; unclear D gene. Germline assignment: CDR1 LGHDT and CDR2 YNNKEL (reference sequence). This CDR3 is 15 amino acids long. V lost 0 bases to trimming and J lost 3 bases, with 12 bases between them. The CDR3 is CASSQDTGSRYEQYF. Here the CDR3 DNA reads TGTGCCAGCAGCCAAGACACCGGGTCCCGCTACGAGCAGTACTTC.

CDR3 loop: CASSVPGINTDTQYF. CDR3 nucleotide sequence: TGTGCCAGCAGTGTCCCCGGGATAAACACAGATACGCAGTATTTT. The chain has TRBV6-6 and TRBJ2-3; TRBD2 is a possible D gene (5 bases). The germline V gene has CDR1 MNHNY and CDR2 SVGAGI (reference sequence). V was pared by 5 bases and J by 2 bases, with 14 bases between. The CDR3 has 15 residues.